The T cell receptor (beta chain) under discussion was sequenced for a study of T-cell reconstitution after alpha-beta-depleted transplantation in children. Study-wide results and limits: From newly produced T cells came most of the T-cell counts and diversity one year after transplant.

CDR1 LNHNV and CDR2 YYDKDF come from the germline V gene (reference sequence). The CDR3 length is 18 residues. The V end was cut by 0 bases, the J end by 4 bases, with 20 bases between. This clonotype turned up a few times. Its matching antigen is unknown. This sample's TCRbeta library carried unique molecular identifier barcodes. TCRdb itself ran the PCR reads through MiXCR, one entry per CDR3 protein. The sample lists about 980,000 distinct CDR3 sequences, around 30% occurring once. The chain has TRBV15 and TRBJ2-3; D gene unclear. Specimen: PBMCs, mostly from graft donor cells, collected 360 days after TCRalphabeta/CD19-depleted stem cell transplant. This sequence originates from a boy under two years old who had a stem cell transplant for SCID, so the T cells may come from the graft donor. This CDR3 reads CATSRDAHTPLRADTQYF. In DNA, the CDR3 is TGTGCCACCAGCAGAGACGCGCATACACCGCTTAGGGCAGATACGCAGTATTTT.